The 18 T cell receptor beta chains presented below share a single source sample, sequenced in a study of blood T cells in healthy people across ages. Together with a sample-barcoded 5' primer, a J-beta primer mix was included in a second PCR lasting about 7 to 11 cycles. TCRdb reprocessed the 5' RACE reads with MiXCR, giving one entry per CDR3 protein. The data show 730,000 or so distinct CDR3 sequences, with about 43% seen just once and approximately 31% held by the top ten. The sequencing sample was made of blood. The receptors originated from a man of 80 years or more in good health.

This clonotype has just a few counts. The chain combines TRBV2 with TRBJ2-3, with 9 bases matching TRBD1. Germline CDR1 and CDR2: SNHLY and FYNNEI. This CDR3 contains 16 residues. With V trimmed by 5 bases and J by 2 bases, 8 bases remained unmatched. CDR3 in amino acids: CASSREQGANTDTQYF. CDR3 sequence (DNA): TGTGCCAGCAGTAGGGAACAGGGGGCTAACACAGATACGCAGTATTTT.

The chain carries TRBV19 and TRBJ2-5, with 7 bases aligning to TRBD1. The assigned J gene may be wrong: the sequence end matches TRBJ2-7 better. Germline V gene lookup returns CDR1 LNHDA and CDR2 SQIVND (reference sequence). CDR3 length equals 14 residues. CDR3 residues: CASSMTGQVYEQYF. The CDR3 nucleotides are TGTGCCAGTAGTATGACCGGACAGGTCTACGAGCAGTACTTC.

This clonotype has a handful of counts. V and J are TRBV10-3 and TRBJ1-5, with D possibly matching TRBD1 (6 bases). The V gene's germline CDR1 is ENHRY and CDR2 SYGVKD. V was cut by 2 bases and J by 1 base, with 9 bases left in between. There are 15 residues in the CDR3. The DNA for the CDR3 is TGTGCCATCAGTGAGAGGCAGGGGAGCAATCAGCCCCAGCATTTT. It encodes CAISERQGSNQPQHF.

The chain recombines TRBV6-6 with TRBJ1-1; D unresolved. The V end was cut by 5 bases, the J end by 0 bases, with 7 bases between. The CDR3 is made up of 13 amino acids. Germline CDR1 reads MNHNY; CDR2 reads SVGAGI (reference sequence). In DNA form, the CDR3 reads TGTGCCAGCAGTAAGATAATGAACACTGAAGCTTTCTTT. Its translation is CASSKIMNTEAFF.

The V and J genes are TRBV10-3 and TRBJ2-2, with D unclear. The CDR3 runs to 15 residues. The germline V gene has CDR1 ENHRY and CDR2 SYGVKD. Trimming stripped 8 bases from V and 4 bases from J, with 17 bases between. The DNA of the CDR3 is TGTGCCATCCCTAGGGCCGGTCTGAGCACCGGGGAGCTGTTTTTT. This translates into CAIPRAGLSTGELFF.

The V gene is TRBV29-1, the J gene TRBJ2-5; 11 bases align to TRBD2. With 6 bases clipped from V and 11 bases from J, the junction kept 11 bases outside the gene matches. Germline loops: CDR1 SQVTM, CDR2 ANQGSEA. There are 13 residues in the CDR3. CDR3 sequence reads: CSVPGLAANEQYF. CDR3 DNA sequence: TGCAGCGTACCGGGACTAGCGGCCAATGAGCAGTACTTC. Complete variable domain (other parts from reference TRBV29-1 and TRBJ2-5): SAVISQKPSRDICQRGTSLTIQCQVDSQVTMMFWYRQQPGQSLTLIATANQGSEATYESGFVIDKFPISRPNLTFSTLTVSNMSPEDSSIYLCSVPGLAANEQYFGPGTRLLVL.

The table lists this clonotype with a few counts. The rearrangement links TRBV28 to TRBJ2-2, with D possibly being TRBD1 (5 bases). V was clipped by 3 bases and J by 7 bases, with 9 bases between them. The V gene's germline CDR1 is MDHEN and CDR2 SYDVKM. This CDR3 comprises 13 residues. The CDR3 reads CASSFRARGELFF. CDR3 nucleotides: TGTGCCAGCAGTTTCAGGGCTCGCGGGGAGCTGTTTTTT.

This clonotype was seen only a few times. The rearrangement uses TRBV5-6 and TRBJ2-3, with TRBD2 identical over 9 bases. CDR1 is SGHDT and CDR2 is YYEEEE in the germline V gene. This CDR3 spans 14 amino acids. Losses at the gene ends were 4 bases for V and 13 bases for J; bases not matched to a gene: 13. CDR3 loop: CASSHTSGFRREYF. DNA of the CDR3: TGTGCCAGCAGCCATACTAGCGGGTTTCGGAGAGAGTATTTT.

V and J are TRBV15 and TRBJ2-1, with D perhaps matching TRBD2 (6 bases). Per the germline V gene, CDR1 is LNHNV and CDR2 is YYDKDF (reference sequence). The CDR3 length is 15 residues. V was cut by 0 bases and J by 5 bases, with 11 bases left in between. The CDR3 spells CATSRDGAGNNEQFF. CDR3 coding DNA: TGTGCCACCAGCAGAGATGGGGCGGGGAACAATGAGCAGTTCTTC.

This chain links TRBV20-1 with TRBJ2-1; D assignment may be TRBD1 or TRBD2 (5 bases each). Trimming stripped 6 bases from V and 12 bases from J, with 24 bases between. There are 14 residues in the CDR3. CDR1 is DFQATT and CDR2 is SNEGSKA in the germline V gene (reference sequence). The CDR3 DNA reads TGCAGTGCCGCCTCCCCGAGGGGCCACGATGGGCAGTTCTTC. Its translation is CSAASPRGHDGQFF.

The rearrangement links TRBV12-3 or TRBV12-4 to TRBJ2-1, with unresolved D. V was trimmed by 2 bases and J by 9 bases, leaving 8 bases between them. CDR3 length equals 12 residues. For the CDR3, the DNA is TGTGCCAGCAGTTTATTGGGGTTTGAGCAGTTCTTC. It is translated as CASSLLGFEQFF.

This clonotype has a single count. V and J are TRBV5-1 and TRBJ2-1, with 8 bases identical to TRBD2. This CDR3 has 14 amino acids. CDR1 is SGHRS, CDR2 YFSETQ, per germline. Losses at the gene ends were 7 bases for V and 8 bases for J; bases not matched to a gene: 11. The CDR3 spells CASEAGANTDEQFF. DNA for the CDR3: TGCGCCAGCGAAGCGGGGGCCAATACTGATGAGCAGTTCTTC.

This clonotype was counted a few times. This chain connects TRBV24-1 to TRBJ1-1; maybe TRBD1 (6 bases). Germline loops: CDR1 KGHDR, CDR2 SFDVKD. V was trimmed by 5 bases and J by 1 base, leaving 19 bases between them. This CDR3 is built from 17 residues. This CDR3 reads CATSGRTTGPGNTEAFF. For the CDR3, the DNA is TGTGCCACCAGTGGACGCACAACAGGGCCGGGGAACACTGAAGCTTTCTTT.

The chain uses TRBV6-2 or TRBV6-3 and TRBJ1-2, with D possibly matching TRBD1 (6 bases). With 6 bases removed from V and 10 bases from J, the gap between germline ends came to 18 bases. Per the germline V gene, CDR1 is MNHEY and CDR2 is SVGEGT. The CDR3 is 13 residues long. The CDR3 coding sequence is TGTGCCAGCAGCGTACAGGGAACGGCCCTCTACACCTTC. Its protein product is CASSVQGTALYTF.

About this clonotype: The junction differs from germline at one of its ends, possibly a read error. This sequence joins TRBV7-9 and TRBJ2-4; TRBD2 matches 8 bases. This CDR3 has 16 residues. Germline V gives CDR1 SEHNR, CDR2 FQNEAQ (reference sequence). The CDR3 nucleotides read TGTGCCAGCAGCTTAGGGGACGGACTAGCCAAAAACATTCTGTACTTC. This codes for CASSLGDGLAKNILYF.

This clonotype was picked up many times. This chain connects TRBV4-2 to TRBJ2-1; D unclear. V shed 4 bases and J shed 9 bases, with 7 bases lying between them. CDR3 length: 11 residues. CDR1 and CDR2 from the germline V gene are LGHNA and YNFKEQ. CDR3 sequence: CASSLRGEQFF. As DNA, the CDR3 is TGTGCCAGCAGCCTTAGAGGTGAGCAGTTCTTC.

The chain carries TRBV28 and TRBJ2-3, with TRBD2 as a possible D gene (5 bases). The ends were cut back, 2 bases at V and 4 bases at J, with 13 bases in the middle. Germline assignment: CDR1 MDHEN and CDR2 SYDVKM. The CDR3 runs to 15 residues. The DNA of the CDR3 is TGTGCCAGCAGTTTAGTGCAGCTGCGGGCAGATACGCAGTATTTT. This gives the protein CASSLVQLRADTQYF.

The chain employs TRBV18 and TRBJ2-7; 8 bases match TRBD1. With V trimmed by 1 base and J by 4 bases, 3 bases remained unmatched. The CDR3 spans 14 residues. Germline-derived CDR1 and CDR2 are KGHSH and LQKENI. CDR3: CASSPLQGAYEQYF. The DNA of the CDR3 is TGTGCCAGCTCACCACTTCAGGGGGCATACGAGCAGTACTTC.